This TCR beta chain was retrieved from a study of CD8+ T cells in alopecia areata. Germline V gene sequence: CDR1 MGHDK, CDR2 SYGVNS. CDR3 size: 16 residues. Between the trimmed V and J ends, which lost 3 bases and 2 bases, there was a span of 16 bases. It was cDNA, reverse transcribed from extracted RNA, that served as the sequencing template. Measured with immunoSEQ multiplex PCR; TCRdb has only the in-frame clones, and not every one. The sample includes about 200,000 clones, 45% to 70% of them seen just once. Cell sorting was applied to PBMCs, and CD4+ and CD8+ T cells were collected. The chain uses TRBV25-1 and TRBJ1-2, with TRBD1 as a possible D gene (6 bases). Specimen: CD8+ T cells sorted from blood. The clonotype originates from a human donor in good health. CDR3 in DNA: TGTGCCAGCAGTGACTCGACAGGAGATTTAAACTATGGCTACACCTTC. Translating gives CASSDSTGDLNYGYTF.